Following are 22 T cell receptor beta chains from one sample sequenced in a study of CD8 T cells in ankylosing spondylitis. TCRdb re-called the 5' RACE reads with MiXCR, one entry per CDR3 protein. This sample carries hundreds of thousands of distinct CDR3 sequences, approximately 20% of them seen once, and the ten largest clones take roughly 14%. The sample was blood, either unsorted or a sorted T cell fraction (not recorded which). These receptors all come from a male donor with ankylosing spondylitis or in good health (not recorded which).

Many counts were recorded for this clonotype. The chain couples TRBV12-3 or TRBV12-4 to TRBJ2-1; possibly TRBD2 for D (6 bases). This CDR3 region has 11 residues. Trimming took off 4 bases at V and 9 bases at J, with 7 bases between the two ends. Here the CDR3 reads CASSSGVEQFF. CDR3 nucleotide sequence: TGTGCCAGCAGTTCGGGGGTTGAGCAGTTCTTC.

This clonotype has just a few counts. The V and J genes are TRBV20-1 and TRBJ1-4; the D is unclear. Per germline, CDR1 DFQATT and CDR2 SNEGSKA (reference sequence). The CDR3 has 12 residues. The germline V and J ends were trimmed by 6 bases and 8 bases, with 13 bases remaining between them. Written as DNA, the CDR3 is TGCAGTGCCCGACCCCTCCGGGAAAAACTGTTTTTT. This translates into CSARPLREKLFF.

This chain connects TRBV9 to TRBJ2-3; D might be TRBD1 (6 bases). The V end lost 7 bases, the J end lost 3 bases, and 24 bases lay between the germline ends. Germline V gene lookup returns CDR1 SGDLS and CDR2 YYNGEE. This CDR3 has 17 residues. The chain's CDR3 is CASGTPRGDEGTDTQYF. For the CDR3, the DNA is TGTGCCAGCGGCACCCCCAGGGGAGATGAAGGGACAGATACGCAGTATTTT.

The CDR3 spells CASSQSGADTQYF. Here the CDR3 DNA reads TGCGCCAGCAGCCAGTCTGGGGCAGATACGCAGTATTTT. The chain carries TRBV4-1 and TRBJ2-3; D unclear. Germline assignment: CDR1 MGHRA and CDR2 YSYEKL. This CDR3 comprises 13 residues. V dropped 3 bases and J dropped 4 bases, with 8 bases sitting between them.

This clonotype showed up just once. This chain joins TRBV7-9 and TRBJ2-5; D unclear. Germline V gene lookup returns CDR1 SEHNR and CDR2 FQNEAQ (reference sequence). V was pared by 3 bases and J by 0 bases, with 8 bases between. This CDR3 has 14 residues. CDR3 sequence reads: CASSFGRNQETQYF. For the CDR3, the DNA is TGTGCCAGCAGCTTCGGCAGAAACCAAGAGACCCAGTACTTC. Full variable domain (rest looked up from reference TRBV7-9 and TRBJ2-5): DTGVSQNPRHKITKRGQNVTFRCDPISEHNRLYWYRQTLGQGPEFLTYFQNEAQLEKSRLLSDRFSAERPKGSFSTLEIQRTEQGDSAMYLCASSFGRNQETQYFGPGTRLLVL.

The rearrangement links TRBV29-1 to TRBJ2-1; 12 nucleotides match TRBD2. The CDR3 consists of 14 residues. V lost 4 bases and J lost 6; bases outside the gene matches: 4. Germline V CDR1 and CDR2: SQVTM, ANQGSEA. This CDR3 reads CSVAGLAGSNEQFF. The CDR3 DNA reads TGCAGCGTTGCGGGACTAGCGGGTTCCAATGAGCAGTTCTTC.

The DNA of the CDR3 is TGTGCCTGGATGGGACTAGAGGAGACCCAGTACTTC. Protein: CAWMGLEETQYF. The V and J genes are TRBV30 and TRBJ2-5; 8 nucleotides agree with TRBD2. Trimming removed 4 bases from V and 5 bases from J; junction bases left unmatched: 3. The CDR3 extends over 12 amino acids. Looked up from germline, CDR1 is GTSNPN and CDR2 is SVGIG (reference sequence).

The chain is built from TRBV4-1 and TRBJ2-7; 8 nucleotides match TRBD2. Germline CDR1 is MGHRA and CDR2 is YSYEKL. CDR3 size: 17 residues. J lost 4 bases, V lost 0 bases, and 11 bases had no gene match. The CDR3 nucleotides read TGCGCCAGCAGCCAAGATTCGAGCGGGGGCCTCCTGTACGAGCAGTACTTC. Translation: CASSQDSSGGLLYEQYF.

The chain carries TRBV11-2 and TRBJ2-3, with D possibly being TRBD2 (6 bases). Germline V CDR1 and CDR2: SGHAT, FQNNGV. The CDR3 is 16 amino acids. The V and J ends lost 5 bases and 1 base respectively, with 16 bases between them. This chain's CDR3 is CASSQRTGDRTDTQYF. The CDR3 nucleotides are TGTGCCAGCAGCCAAAGGACGGGGGACCGCACAGATACGCAGTATTTT.

The genes are TRBV20-1 and TRBJ2-7; D possibly matches TRBD1 or TRBD2 (5 bases each). Germline values: CDR1 DFQATT, CDR2 SNEGSKA (reference sequence). The CDR3 spans 15 residues. The V end lost 0 bases, the J end lost 2 bases, and 14 bases lay between the germline ends. CDR3 residues: CSARDTGTATYEQYF. The CDR3 DNA reads TGCAGTGCTAGAGACACCGGGACGGCTACCTACGAGCAGTACTTC.

This clonotype occurred a few times. CDR3 coding DNA: TGTGCCAGCAGCCAACTGACTAGCGGGGGCCCTAGGAAACCCGGGGAGCTGTTTTTT. Its protein product is CASSQLTSGGPRKPGELFF. The chain is built from TRBV14 and TRBJ2-2; the match to TRBD2 covers 12 bases. The CDR3 totals 19 residues. Trimming removed 2 bases from V and 6 bases from J; junction bases left unmatched: 13. Germline CDR1 and CDR2: SGHDN and FVKESK.

The chain has TRBV27 and TRBJ2-1; possibly TRBD2 for D (6 bases). Germline V CDR1 and CDR2: MNHEY, SMNVEV (reference sequence). V was trimmed by 0 bases and J by 0 bases, leaving 9 bases between them. CDR3 length: 16 residues. The CDR3 protein is CASSLSGLNSYNEQFF. The CDR3 DNA follows: TGTGCCAGCAGTTTATCGGGACTGAACTCCTACAATGAGCAGTTCTTC.

The chain recombines TRBV28 with TRBJ2-2; 7 bases match TRBD1. CDR1 is MDHEN, CDR2 SYDVKM, per germline. This CDR3 contains 13 residues. V was clipped by 4 bases and J by 6 bases; unmatched bases: 2. In nucleotides, the CDR3 is TGTGCCAGCAGTTCCAGGGGGTCCGGGGAGCTGTTTTTT. Translation gives CASSSRGSGELFF.

The gene calls are TRBV7-9 and TRBJ2-7; unclear D gene. V lost 1 base, J lost 0 bases, and 10 bases lay in between. Germline lookup yields CDR1 SEHNR and CDR2 FQNEAQ (reference sequence). CDR3 length equals 15 residues. The CDR3 DNA is TGTGCCAGCAGCTTAGTTCCCAGCCACTCCTACGAGCAGTACTTC. Protein: CASSLVPSHSYEQYF.

V usage is TRBV7-3 and J usage is TRBJ2-3; 11 positions match TRBD2. J lost 0 bases, V lost 0 bases, and 5 bases had no gene match. This CDR3 region has 18 residues. Looked up from germline, CDR1 is SGHTA and CDR2 is FQGTGA. The DNA of the CDR3 is TGTGCCAGCAGCTTAACCGCTAGCGGGGGGCTTAGCACAGATACGCAGTATTTT. The encoded protein is CASSLTASGGLSTDTQYF. The whole variable domain, filled in from reference TRBV7-3 and TRBJ2-3, reads GAGVSQTPSNKVTEKGKYVELRCDPISGHTALYWYRQSLGQGPEFLIYFQGTGAADDSGLPNDRFFAVRPEGSVSTLKIQRTERGDSAVYLCASSLTASGGLSTDTQYFGPGTRLTVL.

This clonotype was counted once. J is TRBJ2-1 and V is TRBV20-1; D may match TRBD1 or TRBD2 (6 bases each). This CDR3 comprises 16 residues. V was shortened by 5 bases and J by 0 bases, with 17 bases between the two germline ends. Germline V gene lookup returns CDR1 DFQATT and CDR2 SNEGSKA (reference sequence). The CDR3, as DNA: TGCAGTGCTCCAAACCAACGGGGGCCCTCCTACAATGAGCAGTTCTTC. Translating gives CSAPNQRGPSYNEQFF.

This CDR3 is CASRQGQGGGTQYF. The CDR3 DNA reads as TGCGCCAGCAGGCAGGGACAGGGTGGCGGGACCCAGTACTTC. This sequence joins TRBV4-1 and TRBJ2-5; 9 bases are a match to TRBD1. This CDR3 has 14 amino acids. Germline lookup yields CDR1 MGHRA and CDR2 YSYEKL. V lost 6 bases and J lost 7; bases outside the gene matches: 9.

This clonotype has only a few counts. This chain uses TRBV21-1 with TRBJ2-2. TRBV21-1 is noted as a pseudogene. The CDR3 is made up of 13 amino acids. DNA for the CDR3: TGTGCCAGCAGCAAGCTCGGGGCCGGGGAGCTGTTTTTT. Protein sequence: CASSKLGAGELFF.

In its sample, this clonotype was seen a few times. The V gene is TRBV12-3 or TRBV12-4, the J gene TRBJ2-2; TRBD2 matches at 10 bases. The V and J ends lost 7 bases and 5 bases, in that order; junction bases with no gene match: 10. CDR3 length equals 16 residues. Here the CDR3 reads CASTPLSGGDTGELFF. The CDR3 DNA reads as TGTGCCAGCACCCCCCTAAGCGGGGGGGATACCGGGGAGCTGTTTTTT.

This clonotype was seen a few times. The chain employs TRBV12-3 or TRBV12-4 and TRBJ2-7; 14 bases map to TRBD2. CDR3 length equals 16 residues. Germline trimming cut 5 bases from V and 0 bases from J; bases unmatched to any gene: 3. CDR3 DNA: TGTGCCAGCAGTATGGGACTAGCGGGGGACTCCTACGAGCAGTACTTC. It codes for CASSMGLAGDSYEQYF.

Only a few counts were recorded for this clonotype. The CDR3 coding sequence is TGTGCCAGCAGCACGTCCGAGGAAAAACTGTTTTTT. It is translated as CASSTSEEKLFF. The J gene is TRBJ1-4, the V gene TRBV5-6; D is undetermined. Trimming left V 4 bases short and J 8 bases short, with 9 bases between. The CDR3 has 12 amino acids. Per germline, CDR1 SGHDT and CDR2 YYEEEE.

This chain links TRBV27 with TRBJ2-5; TRBD2 is a possible D gene (6 bases). The CDR3 covers 13 residues. The germline V gene has CDR1 MNHEY and CDR2 SMNVEV (reference sequence). Deletions cut 6 bases from V and 5 bases from J, with 13 bases between. This chain's CDR3 is CASSGGARETQYF. CDR3 coding DNA: TGTGCCAGCAGCGGAGGGGCCCGGGAGACCCAGTACTTC.